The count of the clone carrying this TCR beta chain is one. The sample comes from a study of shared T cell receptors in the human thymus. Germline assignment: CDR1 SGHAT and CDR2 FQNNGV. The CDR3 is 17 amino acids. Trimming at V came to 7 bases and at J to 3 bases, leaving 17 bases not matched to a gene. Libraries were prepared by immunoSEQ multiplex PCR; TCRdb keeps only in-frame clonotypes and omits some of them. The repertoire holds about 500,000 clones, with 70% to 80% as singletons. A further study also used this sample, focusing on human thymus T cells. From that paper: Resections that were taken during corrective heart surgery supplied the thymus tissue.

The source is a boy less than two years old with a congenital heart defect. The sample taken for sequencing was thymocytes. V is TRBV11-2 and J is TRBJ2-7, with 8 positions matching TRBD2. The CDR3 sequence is CASTASGASSGRYEQYF. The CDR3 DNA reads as TGTGCCAGCACCGCTAGTGGAGCCTCTAGCGGGCGCTACGAGCAGTACTTC.